These 2 T cell receptor beta chains share one sample of origin, sequenced in a study of T cell responses to AZD1222 COVID-19 vaccine. Method: immunoSEQ multiplex PCR; TCRdb's copy keeps in-frame clones and lacks some. The table records around 200,000 clones, roughly 93% of them present only once. The material was peripheral blood, obtained on day 0 of AZD1222 vaccination. Source of these receptors: an adult in good health.

The chain uses TRBV6-1 and TRBJ1-5; possible D gene TRBD1, 5 bases. The germline CDR1 and CDR2 sequences are MNHNS and SASEGT. Trimming pared 3 bases from V and 7 bases from J, leaving 13 bases between. This CDR3 comprises 14 residues. As DNA, the CDR3 is TGTGCCAGCAGTGAGAGGGGATTAAACCAGCCCCAGCATTTT. Translation gives CASSERGLNQPQHF.

The chain is built from TRBV12-3 or TRBV12-4 and TRBJ2-3; D gene uncertain. Deletions cut 6 bases from V and 0 bases from J, with 7 bases between. The CDR3 totals 13 residues. The CDR3 sequence is CASRPTSTDTQYF. The CDR3 region has the DNA TGTGCCAGCAGGCCAACTAGCACAGATACGCAGTATTTT.